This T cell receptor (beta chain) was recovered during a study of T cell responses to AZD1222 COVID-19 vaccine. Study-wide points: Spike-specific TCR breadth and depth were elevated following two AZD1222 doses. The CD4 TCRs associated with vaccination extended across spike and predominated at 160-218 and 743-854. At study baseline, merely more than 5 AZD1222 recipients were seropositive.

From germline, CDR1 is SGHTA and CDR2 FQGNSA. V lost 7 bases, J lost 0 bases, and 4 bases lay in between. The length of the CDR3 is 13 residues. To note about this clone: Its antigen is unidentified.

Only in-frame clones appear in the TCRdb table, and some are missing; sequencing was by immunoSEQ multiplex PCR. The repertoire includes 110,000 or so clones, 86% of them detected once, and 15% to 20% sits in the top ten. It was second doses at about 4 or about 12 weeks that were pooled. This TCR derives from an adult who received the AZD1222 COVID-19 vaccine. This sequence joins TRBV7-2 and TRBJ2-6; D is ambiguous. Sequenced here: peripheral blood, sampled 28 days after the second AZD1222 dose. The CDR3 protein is CASTSSGANVLTF. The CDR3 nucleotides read TGTGCCAGCACCTCCTCTGGGGCCAACGTCCTGACTTTC.